These T cell receptor beta chains were read from a single sample in a study of blood T cell repertoires in COVID-19. Method: immunoSEQ multiplex PCR; TCRdb's copy keeps in-frame clones and lacks some. This table has 400,000 to 450,000 clones, 86% appearing once. Sequences were obtained from peripheral blood. The receptor set was obtained from a woman aged 30 to 39 with active or convalescent COVID-19. The CDR3 runs from the conserved cysteine through the conserved F or W. A D gene is named only where the DNA matches it firmly. Where a row states a size, it is once, few, many or the class of an expanded clone; other rows omit it.

j_call,v_call,clone_size,d_call,cdr3_nt,cdr3_aa
TRBJ2-1,TRBV9,.,TRBD2,TGTGCCAGCAGCGCTAGCGGGATCACCTACAATGAGCAGTTCTTC,CASSASGITYNEQFF
TRBJ1-2,TRBV6-5,.,TRBD1,TGTGCCAGCAGCTTTGGACAGGGGGGTCGGTATGGCTACACCTTC,CASSFGQGGRYGYTF
TRBJ2-5,TRBV3-1/TRBV3-2,.,.,TGTGCCAGCAGCAAACCCAGGGGTACACAAGAGACCCAGTACTTC,CASSKPRGTQETQYF
TRBJ2-1,TRBV5-1,.,.,TGCGCCAGCAGCTTGAATCCAGGGGGGACCTCCTACAATGAGCAGTTCTTC,CASSLNPGGTSYNEQFF
TRBJ2-1,TRBV30,.,TRBD2,TGTGCCTGGAGTGTGCGGGGGACCTACAATGAGCAGTTCTTC,CAWSVRGTYNEQFF
TRBJ1-2,TRBV29-1,.,.,TGCAGCGTTGACTGGCCCCAGGGGTTTTATGGCTACACCTTC,CSVDWPQGFYGYTF
TRBJ1-2,TRBV6-5,.,.,TGTGCCAGCAGTCCTCTGATACAGGCTAACTATGGCTACACCTTC,CASSPLIQANYGYTF
TRBJ2-3,TRBV29-1,.,TRBD1,TGCAGCGTTGGCATTCGATGGGGACAGGGGCCGGGGACAGATACGCAGTATTTT,CSVGIRWGQGPGTDTQYF
TRBJ1-1,TRBV7-9,once,TRBD1,TGTGCCAGCACCAGGACAGGCGTCGCTGAAGCTTTCTTT,CASTRTGVAEAFF
TRBJ2-3,TRBV29-1,.,TRBD2,TGCAGCGTTGATCAGGCGACTAGCGGGGGGACAGATACGCAGTATTTT,CSVDQATSGGTDTQYF
TRBJ1-1,TRBV7-9,.,TRBD1,TGTGCCAGCAGCACAACCGGGACAGGTGATTATTTT,CASSTTGTGDYF
TRBJ1-1,TRBV29-1,.,.,TGCAGCGTTGAAGTGTGGGGAGGGATGAACACTGAAGCTTTCTTT,CSVEVWGGMNTEAFF
TRBJ1-1,TRBV11-2,.,TRBD1,TGTGCCAGCAGCTGGACAGGGCTTATGAACACTGAAGCTTTCTTT,CASSWTGLMNTEAFF
TRBJ1-5,TRBV5-6,.,.,TGTGCCAGCAGCTTGTTCAGGGGATATAGCAATCAGCCCCAGCATTTT,CASSLFRGYSNQPQHF
TRBJ1-1,TRBV10-1,.,.,TGCGCCAGCAGACCCGGGGGGGCGAACACTGAAGCTTTCTTT,CASRPGGANTEAFF
TRBJ2-7,TRBV6-5,.,.,TGTGCCAGCAGTTTAACCTCCGGGGGCTCCTACGAGCAGTACTTC,CASSLTSGGSYEQYF
TRBJ2-2,TRBV7-8,.,.,TGTGCCAGCAGCTCTCAGATCGAGCTGTTTTTT,CASSSQIELFF
TRBJ1-1,TRBV19,.,TRBD1,TGTGCCAGTAGTATGAAGGGGGCGGACACTGAAGCTTTCTTT,CASSMKGADTEAFF
TRBJ1-1,TRBV29-1,once,.,TGCAGCGTTGAATCCCTTATGAACACTGAAGCTTTCTTT,CSVESLMNTEAFF
TRBJ2-3,TRBV6-6,.,.,TGTGCCAGCAGTGGCCGAGGGCGGGGTGCAGATACGCAGTATTTT,CASSGRGRGADTQYF
TRBJ2-2,TRBV10-3,.,TRBD2,TGTGCCATCAGTGATCAGAGCGGGGTTAACACCGGGGAGCTGTTTTTT,CAISDQSGVNTGELFF
TRBJ1-5,TRBV11-2,.,.,TGTGCCAGCAGCCAAGGGGTCGGTCAGCCCCAGCATTTT,CASSQGVGQPQHF
TRBJ2-3,TRBV2,.,.,TGTGCCAGCGTGGTGGGCAGGGTACCAGATACGCAGTATTTT,CASVVGRVPDTQYF
TRBJ2-1,TRBV7-6,.,.,TGTGCCAGCAGCTTAGCATTTGTCGGACACGACAATGAGCAGTTCTTC,CASSLAFVGHDNEQFF
TRBJ2-1,TRBV19,.,TRBD2,TGTGCCAGTAGTATAAAAAAGAGCGGGAGCTCCTACAATGAGCAGTTCTTC,CASSIKKSGSSYNEQFF
TRBJ2-2,TRBV5-6,many,TRBD2,TGTGCCAGCATACTAGCGGAGCGCACCGGGGAGCTGTTTTTT,CASILAERTGELFF
TRBJ1-2,TRBV7-9,.,TRBD1,TGTGCCAGCAGCCTTACGCCGGGGACAGGACCCTATGGCTACACCTTC,CASSLTPGTGPYGYTF
TRBJ2-2,TRBV10-3,.,TRBD1,TGTGCCACACAAGGACAGGGGGCGAACGGGGAGCTGTTTTTT,CATQGQGANGELFF
TRBJ1-2,TRBV5-6,once,.,TGTGCCAGCAGCTTGGCCGTTTGGCAGAACTATGGCTACACCTTC,CASSLAVWQNYGYTF
TRBJ1-4,TRBV5-4,few,.,TGTGCCAGCAGCATAGGACAGACGACTAATGAAAAACTGTTTTTT,CASSIGQTTNEKLFF
TRBJ1-1,TRBV29-1,few,.,TGCAGCGTCGGAGACTGGAACACTGAAGCTTTCTTT,CSVGDWNTEAFF
TRBJ1-2,TRBV27,.,.,TGTGCCAGCAGTTTACGGGAGCGGGGTTGGGATGGCTACACCTTC,CASSLRERGWDGYTF
TRBJ2-7,TRBV7-2,.,.,TGTGCCAGCAGCTTAGGAGGTCTGGGGGCGTACGAGCAGTACTTC,CASSLGGLGAYEQYF
TRBJ2-1,TRBV10-1,.,TRBD2,TGCGCCAGCAGTGAGTCGAGGCTAGCGGGGGGAAATGAGCAGTTCTTC,CASSESRLAGGNEQFF
TRBJ1-2,TRBV3-1/TRBV3-2,.,TRBD1,TGTGCCAGCAGCCGACATACTGACAGGGGAAATGGCTACACCTTC,CASSRHTDRGNGYTF
TRBJ2-1,TRBV5-1,.,TRBD2,TGCGCCAGCAGCCGCCGTAGTTCTAGCGGCAGCTCCTACAATGAGCAGTTCTTC,CASSRRSSSGSSYNEQFF
TRBJ1-6,TRBV11-2,.,TRBD1,TGTGCCAGCAGCGCGGACAGGTTATCCTCCTATAATTCACCCCTCCACTTT,CASSADRLSSYNSPLHF
TRBJ1-2,TRBV5-4,.,.,TGTGCCAGCAGCCCAGGGGAACACTATGGCTACACCTTC,CASSPGEHYGYTF
TRBJ1-5,TRBV11-2,.,.,TGTGCCAGCAGCTTAACAGGCTCAAAGGACCAGCCCCAGCATTTT,CASSLTGSKDQPQHF
TRBJ2-7,TRBV7-8,.,TRBD2,TGTGCCAGCAGCATCAGCGGGATGGTCTACGAGCAGTACTTC,CASSISGMVYEQYF
TRBJ2-7,TRBV5-1,.,TRBD2,TGCGCCAGCAGCTGGGGGACTAGCGCTAAAGACTACGAGCAGTACTTC,CASSWGTSAKDYEQYF
TRBJ2-7,TRBV5-1,.,.,TGCGCCAGCAGCTTGGGGGGGCAATTTAGCTCCTACGAGCAGTACTTC,CASSLGGQFSSYEQYF
TRBJ2-1,TRBV27,.,TRBD2,TGTGCCAGCAGCTCACCTCAGCGGGGGCCCTACAATGAGCAGTTCTTC,CASSSPQRGPYNEQFF
TRBJ2-7,TRBV3-1/TRBV3-2,once,TRBD1,TGTGCCAGCAGCAGGACAGGCGGTTACGAGCAGTACTTC,CASSRTGGYEQYF
TRBJ1-3,TRBV4-1,many,.,TGCGCCAGCAGCCCTTCGGGACAAATGGGAAACACCATATATTTT,CASSPSGQMGNTIYF
TRBJ1-1,TRBV29-1,.,.,TGCAGCGCCGGGGTGGGAAACACTGAAGCTTTCTTT,CSAGVGNTEAFF
TRBJ2-1,TRBV10-3,few,TRBD2,TGTGCCATCAGTGGAGCGGGAGGGTACAATGAGCAGTTCTTC,CAISGAGGYNEQFF
TRBJ2-7,TRBV18,.,TRBD2,TGTGCCAGCTCACCGTGGGCGGGGGGCTCCTACGAGCAGTACTTC,CASSPWAGGSYEQYF
TRBJ2-7,TRBV2,.,.,TGTGCCAGCATACTAATAGGAGGGAACGAGCAGTACTTC,CASILIGGNEQYF
TRBJ2-2,TRBV24-1,.,TRBD2,TGTGCCACCAGTGCCCCCCCGGGGCTAGCGGGGGGAGCCGCGAACACCGGGGAGCTGTTTTTT,CATSAPPGLAGGAANTGELFF
TRBJ2-7,TRBV2,.,TRBD1,TGTGCCAGCATAGGGACAGGGATCGAGCAGTACTTC,CASIGTGIEQYF
TRBJ1-5,TRBV19,.,.,TGTGCCAGTAGACAGATTCCTTATAGCAATCAGCCCCAGCATTTT,CASRQIPYSNQPQHF
TRBJ1-1,TRBV27,.,.,TGTGCCAGCAGTTTATACACAGATGACACTGAAGCTTTCTTT,CASSLYTDDTEAFF
TRBJ1-2,TRBV30,.,.,TGTGCCTCATTACAGGGCCTAGAAAAGATGGCTAACTATGGCTACACCTTC,CASLQGLEKMANYGYTF
TRBJ1-1,TRBV18,.,.,TGTGCCAGCTCACTACAGGGTGGCACTGAAGCTTTCTTT,CASSLQGGTEAFF
TRBJ1-6,TRBV9,.,TRBD1,TGTGCCAGCAGGGACAGGGAGAAGAATTCACCCCTCCACTTT,CASRDREKNSPLHF
TRBJ1-6,TRBV5-6,.,.,TGTGCCAGCAGCTTGGTGACAGAGAATTCACCCCTCCACTTT,CASSLVTENSPLHF
TRBJ2-5,TRBV3-1/TRBV3-2,.,TRBD2,TGTGCCAGCAGCCAAGATTTCGGAGCGGGAGTTGGGGAGACCCAGTACTTC,CASSQDFGAGVGETQYF
TRBJ2-5,TRBV6-2/TRBV6-3,.,.,TGTGCCAGCAGTTACGGCGGGACTCTCCAAGAGACCCAGTACTTC,CASSYGGTLQETQYF